This TCR beta chain was sequenced for a study of blood T cell repertoires in COVID-19. Study details: Sites across the United States, Italy and Spain contributed samples from acute and convalescent COVID-19. Sources were T cells, B-cell-depleted T cells, or PBMCs; the material itself was cDNA or gDNA.

In the authors' methods: Researchers report that nucleated cell counts were estimated from reference gene primer amplification. Profiling relied on immunoSEQ multiplex PCR, and the TCRdb table lists in-frame clones only, not all of them. D and trimming come from the DNA, and the V and J calls and clone size come from that table. Of about 86,000 clones listed, roughly 88% are singletons. Germline V gives CDR1 MNHEY, CDR2 SVGAGI. J lost 2 bases, V lost 6 bases, and 7 bases had no gene match. CDR3 size: 15 residues. The specimen was peripheral blood. The chain uses TRBV6-5 and TRBJ1-2; 9 bases align to TRBD1. This receptor was obtained from a woman aged 80 or over with active or convalescent COVID-19. The CDR3 region has the DNA TGTGCCAGCAGCATTGGGACAGGGCTAAACTATGGCTACACCTTC. Protein: CASSIGTGLNYGYTF.